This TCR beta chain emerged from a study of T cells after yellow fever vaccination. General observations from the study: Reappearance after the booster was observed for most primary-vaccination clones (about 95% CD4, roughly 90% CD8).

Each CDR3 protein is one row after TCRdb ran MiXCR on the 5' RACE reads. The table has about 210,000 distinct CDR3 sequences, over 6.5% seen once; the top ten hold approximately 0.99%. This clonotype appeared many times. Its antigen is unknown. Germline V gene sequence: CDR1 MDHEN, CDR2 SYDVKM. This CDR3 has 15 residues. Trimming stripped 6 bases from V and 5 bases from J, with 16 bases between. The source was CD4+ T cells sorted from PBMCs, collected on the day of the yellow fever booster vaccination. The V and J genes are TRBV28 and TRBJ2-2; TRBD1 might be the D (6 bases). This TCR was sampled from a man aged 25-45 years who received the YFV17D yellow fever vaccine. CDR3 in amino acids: CASSRGAGVTGELFF. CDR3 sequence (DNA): TGTGCCAGCAGCCGAGGGGCAGGGGTTACCGGGGAGCTGTTTTTT.